This TCR beta chain was sequenced in a study of long-term antiretroviral therapy in people with HIV. immunoSEQ v3.0 was run at survey level. Sequencing used immunoSEQ multiplex PCR; TCRdb keeps in-frame clones, though not all of them. The table includes approximately 29,000 clones, approximately 92% detected once. The CDR3 has 15 residues. With V trimmed by 4 bases and J by 3 bases, 1 base remained unmatched. CDR1 is SGHTA, CDR2 FQGNSA, per germline. The study's findings and limits: Whichever time point was examined, clones expanded before ART dominated the repertoire. Post-ART diversity increased but stayed below transplant donor controls.

With respect to this clone: Its specificity is not known.

The sequencing used unsorted PBMCs, collected 5.2 years after starting antiretroviral therapy. This TCR came from a woman aged 40 to 50 with HIV. The V gene is TRBV7-2, the J gene TRBJ2-7; 15 bases align to TRBD2. The CDR3 loop reads CASSSGLAGGYEQYF. DNA of the CDR3: TGTGCCAGCAGCTCGGGACTAGCGGGAGGCTACGAGCAGTACTTC.